One and the same sample provided the 24 T cell receptor beta chains below, sequenced in a study of blood T cell repertoires in COVID-19. Method: immunoSEQ multiplex PCR; TCRdb's copy keeps in-frame clones and lacks some. The data hold around 200,000 clones, with around 81% observed a single time. The material sequenced was peripheral blood. The receptors here all came from a human donor with acute or convalescent COVID-19. The donor label of this sample is uncertain.

The chain uses TRBV5-6 and TRBJ1-6; TRBD1 agrees at 9 bases. With 5 bases clipped from V and 7 bases from J, the junction kept 4 bases outside the gene matches. The CDR3 sequence is 14 residues long. The germline gives CDR1 SGHDT, CDR2 YYEEEE. CDR3 sequence (DNA): TGTGCCAGCAGACAGGGGGCGGGGAATTCACCCCTCCACTTT. It specifies CASRQGAGNSPLHF.

The chain employs TRBV5-1 and TRBJ2-7; 11 nucleotides agree with TRBD2. Germline-derived CDR1 and CDR2 are SGHRS and YFSETQ. V gave up 3 bases and J gave up 1 base; unmatched junction bases: 6. The CDR3 consists of 16 residues. CDR3 loop: CASSYGLAGGSYEQYF. The CDR3 nucleotides are TGCGCCAGCAGCTACGGACTAGCGGGTGGATCCTACGAGCAGTACTTC.

This chain connects TRBV6-5 to TRBJ2-7; TRBD2 matches 12 bases. This CDR3 is built from 14 residues. V lost 5 bases to trimming and J lost 4 bases; unmatched junction nucleotides: 3. The germline V gene has CDR1 MNHEY and CDR2 SVGAGI. CDR3 in amino acids: CASSRTSGIYEQYF. For the CDR3, the DNA is TGTGCCAGCAGTCGGACTAGCGGGATTTACGAGCAGTACTTC.

The genes are TRBV3-1 (or the pseudogene TRBV3-2) and TRBJ2-3, with TRBD2 identical over 7 bases. The junction had 6 bases not matched to a gene; V was cut back by 2 bases and J by 1 base. Germline V gives CDR1 LGHDT, CDR2 YNNKEL (reference sequence). CDR3 length equals 16 residues. CDR3 nucleotide sequence: TGTGCCAGCAGCCAAAGGTCGGGGGGAGGCACAGATACGCAGTATTTT. It is translated as CASSQRSGGGTDTQYF.

The chain combines TRBV28 with TRBJ1-1; 11 bases fit TRBD1. Trimming at V came to 6 bases and at J to 1 base, leaving 7 bases not matched to a gene. The CDR3 is made up of 16 amino acids. Germline assignment: CDR1 MDHEN and CDR2 SYDVKM. CDR3 protein: CASRDGQGAENTEAFF. DNA for the CDR3: TGTGCCAGCAGGGATGGACAGGGGGCTGAGAACACTGAAGCTTTCTTT.

The rearrangement uses TRBV7-3 and TRBJ2-1; 11 bases align to TRBD2. CDR3 length: 17 residues. The ends lost 2 bases at V and 2 bases at J; junction bases unmatched: 5. The germline gives CDR1 SGHTA, CDR2 FQGTGA. DNA of the CDR3: TGTGCCAGCAGCTTAGAGGGGACTAGCGGTGCCTACAATGAGCAGTTCTTC. It is translated as CASSLEGTSGAYNEQFF.

The chain employs TRBV7-9 and TRBJ2-5; the D gene is possibly TRBD2 (6 bases). Trimming pared 2 bases from V and 5 bases from J, leaving 15 bases between. CDR3 length: 15 amino acids. Germline assignment: CDR1 SEHNR and CDR2 FQNEAQ (reference sequence). In nucleotides, the CDR3 is TGTGCCAGCAGCTTACCAAGGAGACTAGGGGAGACCCAGTACTTC. Translated, it gives CASSLPRRLGETQYF.

The chain couples TRBV5-4 to TRBJ2-1; D might be TRBD2 (6 bases). The CDR3 loop spans 13 amino acids. V was pared by 4 bases and J by 10 bases, with 15 bases between. CDR1 is SGHNT, CDR2 YYREEE, per germline (reference sequence). CDR3 region: CASSGGKDLEQFF. DNA of the CDR3: TGTGCCAGCAGCGGAGGGAAGGACCTGGAGCAGTTCTTC.

The chain links TRBV27 to TRBJ1-5; TRBD1 aligns across 7 bases. CDR3 length equals 17 residues. Trimming cost V 5 bases and J 0 bases; bases outside gene matches: 10. Per germline, CDR1 MNHEY and CDR2 SMNVEV (reference sequence). The CDR3 nucleotides read TGTGCCAGCAGTATACGAGGGACAGCATATAGCAATCAGCCCCAGCATTTT. It encodes CASSIRGTAYSNQPQHF.

This chain joins TRBV5-1 and TRBJ2-7; 8 nucleotides agree with TRBD1. The CDR3 loop spans 14 amino acids. The V segment lost 4 bases and the J segment 7 bases; nucleotides outside the gene matches: 10. From germline, CDR1 is SGHRS and CDR2 YFSETQ. This CDR3 is CASSTGQGHGEQYF. Written as DNA, the CDR3 is TGCGCCAGCAGCACCGGACAGGGTCATGGGGAGCAGTACTTC.

The chain has TRBV3-1 (or the pseudogene TRBV3-2) and TRBJ2-3; 8 positions match TRBD2. Germline assignment: CDR1 LGHDT and CDR2 YNNKEL (reference sequence). With 2 bases clipped from V and 5 bases from J, the junction kept 3 bases outside the gene matches. The CDR3 consists of 14 residues. The CDR3 DNA sequence: TGTGCCAGCAGCCAATCGGGGGGGAAAGATACGCAGTATTTT. This encodes CASSQSGGKDTQYF.

The J gene is TRBJ1-2, the V gene TRBV5-4; the D gene is possibly TRBD1 (6 bases). The CDR3 extends over 13 amino acids. The V end was cut by 6 bases, the J end by 1 base, with 10 bases between. The germline V gene has CDR1 SGHNT and CDR2 YYREEE (reference sequence). This CDR3 is CASNQQGNYGYTF. For the CDR3, the DNA is TGTGCCAGCAACCAACAGGGTAACTATGGCTACACCTTC. Full variable domain (outside the CDR3, taken from reference TRBV5-4 and TRBJ1-2): ETGVTQSPTHLIKTRGQQVTLRCSSQSGHNTVSWYQQALGQGPQFIFQYYREEENGRGNFPPRFSGLQFPNYSSELNVNALELDDSALYLCASNQQGNYGYTFGSGTRLTVV.

This rearrangement joins TRBV6-4 to TRBJ1-2; 7 nucleotides agree with TRBD1. Germline CDR1 reads MRHNA; CDR2 reads SNTAGT. The V and J ends lost 5 bases and 8 bases, in that order; junction bases with no gene match: 5. This CDR3 is built from 12 residues. CDR3 amino acids: CASSRTGEGYTF. DNA of the CDR3: TGTGCCAGCAGTCGGACAGGCGAGGGCTACACCTTC.

This clone occurred once. The rearrangement uses TRBV9 and TRBJ2-7, with 9 positions matching TRBD2. J gave up 6 bases and V 0 bases, and 7 bases lay outside the gene matches. This CDR3 region has 15 residues. The germline V gene has CDR1 SGDLS and CDR2 YYNGEE. The CDR3 reads CASSVEAGGPGEQYF. The CDR3 region has the DNA TGTGCCAGCAGCGTAGAGGCGGGAGGGCCGGGCGAGCAGTACTTC.

This chain uses TRBV19 with TRBJ2-1; the match to TRBD1 covers 8 bases. Germline V CDR1 and CDR2: LNHDA, SQIVND (reference sequence). Trimming took 5 bases from V and 9 from J; bases not matched to a gene: 12. CDR3 length equals 15 residues. Here the CDR3 reads CASSPPGQVFLEQFF. CDR3 coding DNA: TGTGCCAGTAGTCCCCCGGGACAGGTCTTCCTTGAGCAGTTCTTC.

The chain is built from TRBV10-2 and TRBJ2-3, with 14 bases that match TRBD2. Unmatched junction bases numbered 10, after V lost 6 bases and J lost 5 bases. This CDR3 has 17 residues. CDR1 and CDR2 from the germline V gene are WSHSY and SAAADI. CDR3 sequence reads: CASRPLGLAGAVDTQYF. The CDR3 bases are TGCGCCAGCAGGCCTCTGGGACTAGCGGGAGCGGTAGATACGCAGTATTTT.

The J gene is TRBJ1-6, the V gene TRBV7-9; D might be TRBD1 (6 bases). The CDR3 covers 18 residues. V lost 5 bases, J lost 0 bases, and 17 bases lay in between. Germline V gives CDR1 SEHNR, CDR2 FQNEAQ (reference sequence). The CDR3 is CASSPIRGGSSYNSPLHF. For the CDR3, the DNA is TGTGCCAGCAGCCCCATAAGGGGGGGGAGCTCCTATAATTCACCCCTCCACTTT.

The chain uses TRBV11-3 and TRBJ1-1, with D hard to call. The length of the CDR3 is 13 residues. The V end was cut by 5 bases, the J end by 0 bases, with 7 bases between. Germline lookup yields CDR1 SGHNT and CDR2 YENEEA. CDR3 DNA sequence: TGTGCCAGCAGCCTGGCCGTGAACACTGAAGCTTTCTTT. This gives the protein CASSLAVNTEAFF.

J is TRBJ1-1 and V is TRBV30; no firm D call. CDR3 length equals 14 residues. Trimming cost V 2 bases and J 4 bases, with 14 bases left between them. The V gene's germline CDR1 is GTSNPN and CDR2 SVGIG (reference sequence). CDR3 protein: CAWSQRAGGTEAFF. The CDR3 DNA follows: TGTGCCTGGAGTCAAAGGGCGGGTGGCACTGAAGCTTTCTTT.

The chain combines TRBV28 with TRBJ1-2; D perhaps matches TRBD1 (5 bases). From germline, CDR1 is MDHEN and CDR2 SYDVKM. This CDR3 has 14 residues. V was cut by 3 bases and J by 3 bases, with 11 bases left in between. The CDR3 coding sequence is TGTGCCAGCAGTTTTACCGACAGATACTATGGCTACACCTTC. Translating gives CASSFTDRYYGYTF.

With respect to this clone: Other DNA sequences from this sample encode an identical CDR3 as well. The chain combines TRBV3-1 (or the pseudogene TRBV3-2) with TRBJ2-7; the D gene is possibly TRBD2 (6 bases). The CDR3 totals 12 residues. Germline V lookup: CDR1 LGHDT, CDR2 YNNKEL (reference sequence). Trimming left V 2 bases short and J 5 bases short, with 7 bases between. CDR3 sequence reads: CASSQRGNEQYF. The CDR3 DNA sequence: TGTGCCAGCAGCCAACGGGGGAACGAGCAGTACTTC.

This clone was found a few times. J is TRBJ2-1 and V is TRBV5-3; no firm D call. TRBV5-3 is treated as an ORF (open reading frame) with a function not yet certain. Trimming removed 6 bases from V and 6 bases from J, with 4 bases in between. The CDR3 sequence is 10 residues long. The CDR3 loop is CARTSNEQFF. DNA of the CDR3: TGTGCCAGAACTAGCAATGAGCAGTTCTTC.

V is TRBV5-4 and J is TRBJ2-2; 14 nucleotides agree with TRBD2. This CDR3 contains 16 residues. J was trimmed by 3 bases and V by 7 bases; bases with no gene match: 5. Germline CDR1 SGHNT, CDR2 YYREEE (reference sequence). CDR3 region: CASGTSGRMDTGELFF. CDR3 bases: TGTGCCAGCGGGACTAGCGGGAGAATGGACACCGGGGAGCTGTTTTTT. The complete variable domain, with remaining parts taken from reference TRBV5-4 and TRBJ2-2, reads ETGVTQSPTHLIKTRGQQVTLRCSSQSGHNTVSWYQQALGQGPQFIFQYYREEENGRGNFPPRFSGLQFPNYSSELNVNALELDDSALYLCASGTSGRMDTGELFFGEGSRLTVL.

The chain combines TRBV3-1 (or the pseudogene TRBV3-2) with TRBJ2-2; TRBD2 aligns across 9 bases. Germline assignment: CDR1 LGHDT and CDR2 YNNKEL (reference sequence). This CDR3 spans 18 amino acids. The V segment lost 0 bases and the J segment 0 bases; nucleotides outside the gene matches: 5. This CDR3 reads CASSQEAGGPANTGELFF. The CDR3 DNA reads as TGTGCCAGCAGCCAAGAGGCGGGGGGGCCCGCGAACACCGGGGAGCTGTTTTTT.